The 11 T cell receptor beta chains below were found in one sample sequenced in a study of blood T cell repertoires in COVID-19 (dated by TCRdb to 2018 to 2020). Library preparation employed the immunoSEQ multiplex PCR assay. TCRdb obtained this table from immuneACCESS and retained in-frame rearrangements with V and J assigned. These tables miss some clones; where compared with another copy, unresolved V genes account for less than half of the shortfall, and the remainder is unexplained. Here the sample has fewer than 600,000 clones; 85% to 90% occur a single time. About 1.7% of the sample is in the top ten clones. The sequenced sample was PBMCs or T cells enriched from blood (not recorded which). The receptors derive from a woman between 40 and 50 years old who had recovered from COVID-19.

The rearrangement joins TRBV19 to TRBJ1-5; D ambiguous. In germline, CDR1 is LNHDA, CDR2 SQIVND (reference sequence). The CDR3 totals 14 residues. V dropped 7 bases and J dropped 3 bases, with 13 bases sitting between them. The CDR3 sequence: CASTPGRDNQPQHF. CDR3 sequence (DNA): TGTGCCAGTACCCCGGGGAGGGACAATCAGCCCCAGCATTTT.

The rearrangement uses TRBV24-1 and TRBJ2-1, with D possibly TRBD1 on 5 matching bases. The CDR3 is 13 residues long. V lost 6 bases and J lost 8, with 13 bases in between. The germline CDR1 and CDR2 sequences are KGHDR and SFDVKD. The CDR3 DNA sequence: TGTGCCACCAGTCGCAGGGCCATCGATGAGCAGTTCTTC. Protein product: CATSRRAIDEQFF.

CDR3 in amino acids: CASRPWTAEAFF. Here the CDR3 DNA reads TGTGCCAGCAGGCCCTGGACAGCTGAAGCTTTCTTT. V usage is TRBV11-2 and J usage is TRBJ1-1; tentatively, D is TRBD1 (6 bases). Germline V lookup: CDR1 SGHAT, CDR2 FQNNGV. Trimming pared 6 bases from V and 6 bases from J, leaving 11 bases between. The CDR3 consists of 12 residues.

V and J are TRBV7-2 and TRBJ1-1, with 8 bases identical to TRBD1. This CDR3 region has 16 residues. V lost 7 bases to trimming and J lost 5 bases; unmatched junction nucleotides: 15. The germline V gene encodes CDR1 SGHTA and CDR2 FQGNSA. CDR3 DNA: TGTGCCAGCACGCCCAGAACAGGGGGGGGGCGTACTGAAGCTTTCTTT. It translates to CASTPRTGGGRTEAFF.

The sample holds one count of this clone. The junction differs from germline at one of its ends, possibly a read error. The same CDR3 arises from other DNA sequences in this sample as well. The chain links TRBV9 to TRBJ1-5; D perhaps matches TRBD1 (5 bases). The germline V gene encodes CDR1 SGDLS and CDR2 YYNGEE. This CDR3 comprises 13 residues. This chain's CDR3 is CASSPRGGEPQHF. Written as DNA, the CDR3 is TGTGCCAGCAGCCCCCGGGGAGGGGAGCCTCAGCATTTT.

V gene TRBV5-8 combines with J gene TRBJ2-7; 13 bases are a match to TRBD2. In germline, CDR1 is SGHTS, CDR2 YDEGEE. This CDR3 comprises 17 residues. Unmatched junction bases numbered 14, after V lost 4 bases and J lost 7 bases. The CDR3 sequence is CASSTPGLAGRGGEQYF. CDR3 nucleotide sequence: TGTGCCAGCAGCACACCGGGACTAGCGGGAAGGGGCGGGGAGCAGTACTTC. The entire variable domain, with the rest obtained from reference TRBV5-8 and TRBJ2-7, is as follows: EAGVTQSPTHLIKTRGQQATLRCSPISGHTSVYWYQQALGLGLQFLLWYDEGEERNRGNFPPRFSGRQFPNYSSELNVNALELEDSALYLCASSTPGLAGRGGEQYFGPGTRLTVT.

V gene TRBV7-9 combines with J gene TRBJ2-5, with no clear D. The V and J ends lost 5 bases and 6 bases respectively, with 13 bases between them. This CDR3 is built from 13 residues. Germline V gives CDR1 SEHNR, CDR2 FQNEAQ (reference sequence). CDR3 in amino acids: CASSPEVGQTQYF. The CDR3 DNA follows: TGTGCCAGCAGCCCAGAGGTGGGTCAGACCCAGTACTTC.

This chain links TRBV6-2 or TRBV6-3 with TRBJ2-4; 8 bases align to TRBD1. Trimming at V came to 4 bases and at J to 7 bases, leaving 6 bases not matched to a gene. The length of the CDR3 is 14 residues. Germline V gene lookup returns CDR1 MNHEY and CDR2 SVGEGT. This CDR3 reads CASSSPTGVNIQYF. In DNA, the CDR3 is TGTGCCAGCAGTTCCCCGACAGGGGTGAACATTCAGTACTTC.

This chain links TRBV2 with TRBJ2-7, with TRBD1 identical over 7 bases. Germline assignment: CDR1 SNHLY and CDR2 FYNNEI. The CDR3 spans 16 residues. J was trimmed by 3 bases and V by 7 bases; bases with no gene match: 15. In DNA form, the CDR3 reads TGTGCCAGCACCAGACCAATGGACAGGCAGTACTACGAGCAGTACTTC. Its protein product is CASTRPMDRQYYEQYF.

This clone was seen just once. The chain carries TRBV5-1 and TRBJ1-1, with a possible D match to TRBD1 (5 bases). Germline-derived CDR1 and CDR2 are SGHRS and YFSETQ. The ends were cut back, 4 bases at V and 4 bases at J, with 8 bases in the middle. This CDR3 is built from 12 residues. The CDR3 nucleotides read TGCGCCAGCAGCGGGGGGACCACTGAAGCTTTCTTT. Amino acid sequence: CASSGGTTEAFF.

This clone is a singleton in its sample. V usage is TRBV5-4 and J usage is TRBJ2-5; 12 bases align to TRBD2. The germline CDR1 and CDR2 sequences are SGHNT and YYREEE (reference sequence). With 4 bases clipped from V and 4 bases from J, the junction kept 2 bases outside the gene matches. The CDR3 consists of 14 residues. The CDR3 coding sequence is TGTGCCAGCAGCCGGGGACTAGCGGGAGAGACCCAGTACTTC. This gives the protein CASSRGLAGETQYF. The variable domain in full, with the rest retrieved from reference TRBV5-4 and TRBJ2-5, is ETGVTQSPTHLIKTRGQQVTLRCSSQSGHNTVSWYQQALGQGPQFIFQYYREEENGRGNFPPRFSGLQFPNYSSELNVNALELDDSALYLCASSRGLAGETQYFGPGTRLLVL.